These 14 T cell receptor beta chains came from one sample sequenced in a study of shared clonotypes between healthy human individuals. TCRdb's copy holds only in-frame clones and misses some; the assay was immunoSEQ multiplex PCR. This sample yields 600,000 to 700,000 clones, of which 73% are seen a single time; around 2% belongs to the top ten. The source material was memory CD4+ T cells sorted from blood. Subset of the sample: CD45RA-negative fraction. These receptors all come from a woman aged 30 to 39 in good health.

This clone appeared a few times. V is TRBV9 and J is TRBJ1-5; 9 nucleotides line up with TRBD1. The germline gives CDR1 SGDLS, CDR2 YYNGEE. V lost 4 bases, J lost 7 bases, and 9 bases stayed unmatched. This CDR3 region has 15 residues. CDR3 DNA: TGTGCCAGCAGCCAAAACCCCGGGACAGGGCAGCCCCAGCATTTT. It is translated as CASSQNPGTGQPQHF.

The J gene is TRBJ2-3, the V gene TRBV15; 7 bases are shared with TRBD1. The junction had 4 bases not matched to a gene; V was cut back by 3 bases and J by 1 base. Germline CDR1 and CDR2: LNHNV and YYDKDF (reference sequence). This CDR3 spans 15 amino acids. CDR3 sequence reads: CATSRNRGGTDTQYF. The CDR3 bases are TGTGCCACCAGCAGGAACAGGGGTGGCACAGATACGCAGTATTTT.

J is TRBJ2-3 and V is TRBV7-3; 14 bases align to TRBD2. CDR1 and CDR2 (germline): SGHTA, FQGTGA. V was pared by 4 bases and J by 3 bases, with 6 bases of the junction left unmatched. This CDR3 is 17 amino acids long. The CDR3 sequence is CASSSTGTSGRTDTQYF. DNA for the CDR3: TGTGCCAGCAGCTCTACCGGGACTAGCGGGAGAACAGATACGCAGTATTTT.

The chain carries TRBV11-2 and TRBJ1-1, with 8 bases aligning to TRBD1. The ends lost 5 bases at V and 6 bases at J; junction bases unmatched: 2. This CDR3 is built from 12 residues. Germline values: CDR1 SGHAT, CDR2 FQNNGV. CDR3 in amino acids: CASSPDRAEAFF. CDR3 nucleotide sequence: TGTGCCAGCAGCCCGGACAGGGCTGAAGCTTTCTTT.

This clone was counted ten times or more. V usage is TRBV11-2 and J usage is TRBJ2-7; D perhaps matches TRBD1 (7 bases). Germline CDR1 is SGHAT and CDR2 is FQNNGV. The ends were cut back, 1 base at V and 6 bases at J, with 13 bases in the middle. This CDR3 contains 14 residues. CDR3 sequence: CASSLGQGEAEQYF. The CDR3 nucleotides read TGTGCCAGCAGCTTAGGTCAGGGGGAGGCCGAGCAGTACTTC.

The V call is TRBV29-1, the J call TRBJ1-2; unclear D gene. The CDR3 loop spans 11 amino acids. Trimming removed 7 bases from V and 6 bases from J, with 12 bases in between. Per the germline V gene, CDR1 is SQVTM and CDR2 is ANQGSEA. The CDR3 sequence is CSGKYRDGYTF. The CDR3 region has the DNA TGCAGCGGAAAATATAGGGATGGCTACACCTTC. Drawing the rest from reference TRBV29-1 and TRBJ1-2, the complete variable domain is SAVISQKPSRDICQRGTSLTIQCQVDSQVTMMFWYRQQPGQSLTLIATANQGSEATYESGFVIDKFPISRPNLTFSTLTVSNMSPEDSSIYLCSGKYRDGYTFGSGTRLTVV.

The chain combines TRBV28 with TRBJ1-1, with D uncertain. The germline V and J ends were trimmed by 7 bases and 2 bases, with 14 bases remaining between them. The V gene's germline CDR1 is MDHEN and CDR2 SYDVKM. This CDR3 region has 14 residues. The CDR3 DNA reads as TGTGCCAGCAACAAAGCCGGGAGAAACACTGAAGCTTTCTTT. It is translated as CASNKAGRNTEAFF.

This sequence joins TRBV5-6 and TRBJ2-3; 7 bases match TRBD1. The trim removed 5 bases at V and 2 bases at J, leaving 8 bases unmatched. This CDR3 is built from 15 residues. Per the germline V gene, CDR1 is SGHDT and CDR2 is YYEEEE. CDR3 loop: CASSSPGQNTDTQYF. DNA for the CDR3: TGTGCCAGCAGTTCACCGGGACAGAACACAGATACGCAGTATTTT. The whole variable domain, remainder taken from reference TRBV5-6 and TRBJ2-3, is DAGVTQSPTHLIKTRGQQVTLRCSPKSGHDTVSWYQQALGQGPQFIFQYYEEEERQRGNFPDRFSGHQFPNYSSELNVNALLLGDSALYLCASSSPGQNTDTQYFGPGTRLTVL.

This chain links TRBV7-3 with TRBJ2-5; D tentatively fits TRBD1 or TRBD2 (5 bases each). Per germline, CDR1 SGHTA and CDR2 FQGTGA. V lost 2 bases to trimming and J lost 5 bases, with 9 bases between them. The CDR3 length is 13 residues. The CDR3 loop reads CASSLEGLETQYF. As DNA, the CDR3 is TGTGCCAGCAGCTTAGAGGGGTTGGAGACCCAGTACTTC.

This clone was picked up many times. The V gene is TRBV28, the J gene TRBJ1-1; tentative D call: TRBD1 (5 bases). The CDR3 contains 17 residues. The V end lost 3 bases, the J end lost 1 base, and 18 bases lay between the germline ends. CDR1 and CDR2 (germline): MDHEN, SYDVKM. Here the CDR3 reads CASSFWSAADKNTEAFF. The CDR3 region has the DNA TGTGCCAGCAGTTTTTGGTCCGCCGCGGACAAGAACACTGAAGCTTTCTTT.

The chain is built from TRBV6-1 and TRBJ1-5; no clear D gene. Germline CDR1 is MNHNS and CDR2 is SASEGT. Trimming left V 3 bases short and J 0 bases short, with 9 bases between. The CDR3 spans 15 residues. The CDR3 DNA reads TGTGCCAGCAGTGATTGGGCGCTTAGCAATCAGCCCCAGCATTTT. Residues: CASSDWALSNQPQHF.

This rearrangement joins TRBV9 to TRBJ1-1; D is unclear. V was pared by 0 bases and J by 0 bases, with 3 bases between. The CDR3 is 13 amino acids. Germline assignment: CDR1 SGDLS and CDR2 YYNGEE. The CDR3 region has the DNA TGTGCCAGCAGCGTAGCCATGAACACTGAAGCTTTCTTT. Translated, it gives CASSVAMNTEAFF. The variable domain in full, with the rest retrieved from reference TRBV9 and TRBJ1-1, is DSGVTQTPKHLITATGQRVTLRCSPRSGDLSVYWYQQSLDQGLQFLIQYYNGEERAKGNILERFSAQQFPDLHSELNLSSLELGDSALYFCASSVAMNTEAFFGQGTRLTVV.

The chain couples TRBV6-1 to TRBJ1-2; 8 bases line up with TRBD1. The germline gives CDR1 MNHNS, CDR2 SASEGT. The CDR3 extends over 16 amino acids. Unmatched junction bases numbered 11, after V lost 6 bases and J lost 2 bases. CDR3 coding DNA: TGTGCCAGCAGAGAACCTAGGACAGGGTCCAACTATGGCTACACCTTC. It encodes CASREPRTGSNYGYTF.

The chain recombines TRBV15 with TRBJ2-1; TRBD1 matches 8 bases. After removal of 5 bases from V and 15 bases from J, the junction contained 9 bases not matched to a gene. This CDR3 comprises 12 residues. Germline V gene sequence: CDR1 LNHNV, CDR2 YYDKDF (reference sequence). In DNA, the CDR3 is TGTGCCACCAGCCGGGGGAGGACAGGGTCGTTCTTC. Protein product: CATSRGRTGSFF. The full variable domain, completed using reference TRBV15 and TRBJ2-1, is DAMVIQNPRYQVTQFGKPVTLSCSQTLNHNVMYWYQQKSSQAPKLLFHYYDKDFNNEADTPDNFQSRRPNTSFCFLDIRSPGLGDTAMYLCATSRGRTGSFFGPGTRLTVL.